These 30 T cell receptor beta chains were sequenced from one sample in a study of blood T cell repertoires in COVID-19. Clones were read by immunoSEQ multiplex PCR, and TCRdb kept only the in-frame ones, dropping some. The data show 120,000 or so clones, with about four fifths seen just once and 15% to 20% held by the top ten. Sequenced: peripheral blood. These receptors all come from a man between 60 and 75 years old with active or convalescent COVID-19.

V is TRBV7-9 and J is TRBJ2-5; no reliable D call. This CDR3 is built from 14 residues. V lost 1 base and J lost 1, with 7 bases in between. Germline assignment: CDR1 SEHNR and CDR2 FQNEAQ (reference sequence). The CDR3 DNA reads as TGTGCCAGCAGCTTAGGTGGCGGCCAAGAGACCCAGTACTTC. It yields the protein CASSLGGGQETQYF.

The CDR3 loop is CASSYGQGGQPQHF. The CDR3 DNA is TGTGCCAGCAGTTACGGGCAGGGCGGTCAGCCCCAGCATTTT. The genes are TRBV6-2 or TRBV6-3 and TRBJ1-5; tentative D call: TRBD1 (5 bases). The V and J ends lost 2 bases and 6 bases respectively, with 11 bases between them. This CDR3 is built from 14 residues. Germline lookup yields CDR1 MNHEY and CDR2 SVGEGT.

The chain employs TRBV3-1 (or the pseudogene TRBV3-2) and TRBJ2-7; D unresolved. CDR1 is LGHDT, CDR2 YNNKEL, per germline (reference sequence). V was cut by 3 bases and J by 7 bases, with 7 bases left in between. This CDR3 has 11 residues. The CDR3 sequence is CASSHAGEQYF. For the CDR3, the DNA is TGTGCCAGCAGCCATGCCGGGGAGCAGTACTTC.

V is TRBV28 and J is TRBJ2-7, with D tentatively TRBD1 (6 bases). The CDR3 length is 15 residues. Germline V gene sequence: CDR1 MDHEN, CDR2 SYDVKM. V was pared by 6 bases and J by 0 bases, with 15 bases between. The CDR3 nucleotides are TGTGCCAGCAGACTCCTAGGGGGAAGCTCCTACGAGCAGTACTTC. Encoded protein: CASRLLGGSSYEQYF.

This chain joins TRBV15 and TRBJ2-5, with TRBD2 identical over 9 bases. V gave up 0 bases and J gave up 0 bases; unmatched junction bases: 11. This CDR3 spans 19 amino acids. Looked up from germline, CDR1 is LNHNV and CDR2 is YYDKDF (reference sequence). The CDR3 bases are TGTGCCACCAGCAGAGATCTCAGCGGGAGGACCCTATACCAAGAGACCCAGTACTTC. Translated: CATSRDLSGRTLYQETQYF.

The CDR3 region is CATRQGSSGPGELFF. In DNA form, the CDR3 reads TGTGCCACCAGACAGGGGTCCTCAGGCCCCGGGGAGCTGTTTTTT. The chain combines TRBV24-1 with TRBJ2-2; TRBD1 matches 7 bases. Germline values: CDR1 KGHDR, CDR2 SFDVKD. The CDR3 sequence is 15 residues long. The trim removed 7 bases at V and 6 bases at J, leaving 10 bases unmatched.

V usage is TRBV18 and J usage is TRBJ1-2; TRBD1 matches 11 bases. CDR3 length: 14 residues. Germline V gives CDR1 KGHSH, CDR2 LQKENI. V shed 3 bases and J 7 bases; nucleotides not matched to a gene: 4. The CDR3 loop reads CASSPGQGAGGYTF. The DNA of the CDR3 is TGTGCCAGCTCACCCGGACAGGGGGCTGGTGGCTACACCTTC.

The gene calls are TRBV15 and TRBJ2-5; 12 bases map to TRBD1. Germline V gene lookup returns CDR1 LNHNV and CDR2 YYDKDF (reference sequence). There are 16 residues in the CDR3. V shed 3 bases and J 5 bases; nucleotides not matched to a gene: 7. The CDR3 nucleotides are TGTGCCACCAGCAGGGGACAGGGGGCCCTCGGGGAGACCCAGTACTTC. Protein: CATSRGQGALGETQYF.

In this sample, this clone turned up once. The rearrangement links TRBV3-1 (or the pseudogene TRBV3-2) to TRBJ2-5, with 7 bases fitting TRBD1. The CDR3 length is 13 residues. Germline CDR1 LGHDT, CDR2 YNNKEL (reference sequence). The J segment lost 3 bases and the V segment lost 4 bases, leaving 2 bases of the junction unmatched. Written as DNA, the CDR3 is TGTGCCAGCAGCCGAGGGACAGAAGAGACCCAGTACTTC. Protein: CASSRGTEETQYF.

The rearrangement links TRBV18 to TRBJ2-7; TRBD1 matches 7 bases. Germline CDR1 and CDR2: KGHSH and LQKENI. V lost 3 bases, J lost 5 bases, and 1 base stayed unmatched. This CDR3 contains 12 residues. The CDR3 region has the DNA TGTGCCAGCTCACCTGACAGGGACGAGCAGTACTTC. This gives the protein CASSPDRDEQYF.

The chain recombines TRBV24-1 with TRBJ2-3; 7 bases are a match to TRBD2. The germline gives CDR1 KGHDR, CDR2 SFDVKD. This CDR3 comprises 16 residues. V dropped 1 base and J dropped 1; count of bases not matched to a gene: 4. This chain's CDR3 is CATSDFRGRGTDTQYF. Written as DNA, the CDR3 is TGTGCCACCAGTGATTTCCGGGGGAGGGGCACAGATACGCAGTATTTT.

The chain employs TRBV7-8 and TRBJ2-5; 16 bases fit TRBD2. The CDR3 consists of 17 residues. Trimming at V came to 4 bases and at J to 5 bases, leaving 7 bases not matched to a gene. The germline CDR1 and CDR2 sequences are SGHVS and FQNEAQ. CDR3 sequence (DNA): TGTGCCAGCAGCTCCCGGGGACTAGCGGGAGGGCCTGAGACCCAGTACTTC. Translation gives CASSSRGLAGGPETQYF.

The CDR3 loop reads CASSLKGVGQPQHF. The DNA for the CDR3 is TGTGCCAGCAGCTTGAAAGGGGTTGGTCAGCCCCAGCATTTT. This chain links TRBV5-4 with TRBJ1-5; D is possibly TRBD1 (5 bases). This CDR3 comprises 14 residues. Trimming shortened V by 1 base and J by 6 bases, and 11 bases separated the two germline ends. Looked up from germline, CDR1 is SGHNT and CDR2 is YYREEE (reference sequence). Using reference TRBV5-4 and TRBJ1-5 for the parts outside the CDR3, the full variable domain is ETGVTQSPTHLIKTRGQQVTLRCSSQSGHNTVSWYQQALGQGPQFIFQYYREEENGRGNFPPRFSGLQFPNYSSELNVNALELDDSALYLCASSLKGVGQPQHFGDGTRLSIL.

This clone showed up just once. The chain carries TRBV29-1 and TRBJ1-2; TRBD1 matches at 12 bases. V lost 6 bases to trimming and J lost 8 bases; unmatched junction nucleotides: 16. The CDR3 extends over 16 amino acids. The germline gives CDR1 SQVTM, CDR2 ANQGSEA. The DNA of the CDR3 is TGCAGCGTCATCGCCGGGACAGGGGGCCTAAAGTCCGGCTACACCTTC. Translated: CSVIAGTGGLKSGYTF.

The rearrangement uses TRBV27 and TRBJ1-4; the D is unclear. The CDR3 length is 15 residues. CDR1 is MNHEY, CDR2 SMNVEV, per germline (reference sequence). Between the trimmed V and J ends, which lost 5 bases and 3 bases, there was a span of 13 bases. This chain's CDR3 is CASSTSWASNEKLFF. CDR3 bases: TGTGCCAGCAGTACCTCGTGGGCGTCTAATGAAAAACTGTTTTTT.

V is TRBV7-9 and J is TRBJ2-7; no definite D call. CDR1 and CDR2 from the germline V gene are SEHNR and FQNEAQ (reference sequence). The CDR3 spans 14 residues. V lost 5 bases, J lost 3 bases, and 14 bases lay in between. The CDR3 DNA follows: TGTGCCAGCAGCCCCTACGGGTCAGACTACGAGCAGTACTTC. It is translated as CASSPYGSDYEQYF.

The chain employs TRBV16 and TRBJ2-7; 7 bases fit TRBD1. J lost 12 bases, V lost 2 bases, and 7 bases had no gene match. The CDR3 spans 12 residues. Per the germline V gene, CDR1 is KGHSY and CDR2 is FQNENV. The CDR3 protein is CASSQDRVPPYF. The DNA of the CDR3 is TGTGCCAGCAGCCAAGACAGGGTACCCCCGTACTTC.

As DNA, the CDR3 is TGTGCCAGCAGTTCGGGCAGGGCCACTGAAGCTTTCTTT. This translates into CASSSGRATEAFF. The genes are TRBV12-3 or TRBV12-4 and TRBJ1-1, with a tentative D call TRBD1 (5 bases). This CDR3 is 13 amino acids long. Deletions cut 4 bases from V and 4 bases from J, with 10 bases between.

A single count supports this clone. The V and J genes are TRBV4-3 and TRBJ2-7; D is undetermined. Trimming removed 1 base from V and 2 bases from J, with 9 bases in between. CDR1 and CDR2 from the germline V gene are LGHNA and YSLEER. This CDR3 is 14 amino acids long. Here the CDR3 DNA reads TGCGCCAGCAGCCAAGCGTCTGGGCCCTACGAGCAGTACTTC. Protein: CASSQASGPYEQYF.

V usage is TRBV11-1 and J usage is TRBJ2-7; TRBD2 matches 8 bases. This CDR3 has 16 residues. With 4 bases clipped from V and 3 bases from J, the junction kept 11 bases outside the gene matches. In germline, CDR1 is SGHAT, CDR2 FQDESV (reference sequence). Here the CDR3 DNA reads TGTGCCAGCAGCTACGCCGGGGGGGGTCCCTTCTACGAGCAGTACTTC. Encoded protein: CASSYAGGGPFYEQYF.

Of note for this clone: This same CDR3 is encoded by further DNA sequences in the sample. V is TRBV28 and J is TRBJ2-7; D is unclear. In germline, CDR1 is MDHEN, CDR2 SYDVKM. The V and J ends lost 4 bases and 2 bases respectively, with 6 bases between them. This CDR3 is 12 amino acids long. The CDR3: CASSSGPYEQYF. CDR3 DNA sequence: TGTGCCAGCAGTTCGGGTCCCTACGAGCAGTACTTC.

This clone was found a few times. V is TRBV5-4 and J is TRBJ2-3; 7 nucleotides align to TRBD2. Trimming took 0 bases from V and 0 from J; bases not matched to a gene: 4. The germline gives CDR1 SGHNT, CDR2 YYREEE (reference sequence). CDR3 length equals 16 residues. In nucleotides, the CDR3 is TGTGCCAGCAGCTTGGGGCTAGCGGTTAGCACAGATACGCAGTATTTT. Protein: CASSLGLAVSTDTQYF.

The V and J genes are TRBV5-5 and TRBJ1-1, with D tentatively TRBD1 (6 bases). Germline CDR1 reads SGHKS; CDR2 reads YYEKEE (reference sequence). The V gene lost 4 bases and the J gene lost 3 bases, with 7 bases spanning the gap. The CDR3 totals 12 residues. CDR3 sequence (DNA): TGTGCCAGCAGCAGGACAGACACTGAAGCTTTCTTT. It encodes CASSRTDTEAFF.

The V and J genes are TRBV6-2 or TRBV6-3 and TRBJ2-3; 11 bases are a match to TRBD2. This CDR3 has 18 amino acids. Trimming took 4 bases from V and 2 from J; bases not matched to a gene: 11. Germline V gives CDR1 MNHEY, CDR2 SVGEGT. In DNA, the CDR3 is TGTGCCAGCAGTTCCTCTCTGTCGACTAGCGGGGACACAGATACGCAGTATTTT. As protein: CASSSSLSTSGDTDTQYF.

This clone was picked up a small number of times. The CDR3 DNA sequence: TGTGCCAGCAGCTTGAATCTAGCGGGAGGGTACGAGCAGTACTTC. Its translation is CASSLNLAGGYEQYF. The gene calls are TRBV5-4 and TRBJ2-7; 12 bases line up with TRBD2. Germline assignment: CDR1 SGHNT and CDR2 YYREEE (reference sequence). V lost 1 base and J lost 4; bases outside the gene matches: 3. The CDR3 runs 15 residues. The full variable domain, with the rest looked up from reference TRBV5-4 and TRBJ2-7, is ETGVTQSPTHLIKTRGQQVTLRCSSQSGHNTVSWYQQALGQGPQFIFQYYREEENGRGNFPPRFSGLQFPNYSSELNVNALELDDSALYLCASSLNLAGGYEQYFGPGTRLTVT.

The CDR3 is CASSQGGSTPLHF. The CDR3 nucleotides read TGCGCCAGCAGCCAGGGAGGTTCGACACCCCTCCACTTT. The chain uses TRBV5-1 and TRBJ1-6; possible D gene TRBD1, 5 bases. Trimming left V 4 bases short and J 11 bases short, with 13 bases between. The germline V gene has CDR1 SGHRS and CDR2 YFSETQ. CDR3 length equals 13 residues.

The chain recombines TRBV5-6 with TRBJ1-6; D call uncertain. Trimming cost V 3 bases and J 2 bases, with 12 bases left between them. The CDR3 contains 16 residues. Germline V lookup: CDR1 SGHDT, CDR2 YYEEEE. The CDR3 sequence: CASSSRGLTYNSPLHF. Here the CDR3 DNA reads TGTGCCAGCAGCTCACGCGGACTGACCTATAATTCACCCCTCCACTTT.

The chain combines TRBV29-1 with TRBJ2-4, with a tentative D call TRBD1 (6 bases). This CDR3 spans 11 amino acids. V lost 5 bases and J 8 bases, leaving 10 bases between the germline ends. The germline gives CDR1 SQVTM, CDR2 ANQGSEA. The CDR3 loop reads CSVWTEDIQYF. In nucleotides, the CDR3 is TGCAGCGTTTGGACAGAGGACATTCAGTACTTC.

The V and J genes are TRBV13 and TRBJ1-5; TRBD1 might be the D (6 bases). V was shortened by 1 base and J by 5 bases, with 15 bases between the two germline ends. The CDR3 covers 16 residues. Looked up from germline, CDR1 is PRHDT and CDR2 is FYEKMQ (reference sequence). The CDR3 protein is CASSLAADRTDQPQHF. For the CDR3, the DNA is TGTGCCAGCAGCTTAGCCGCGGACAGAACGGATCAGCCCCAGCATTTT.

This clone was seen a single time. This chain uses TRBV2 with TRBJ2-7, with 7 bases lining up with TRBD2. V lost 1 base to trimming and J lost 2 bases; unmatched junction nucleotides: 14. Germline V gene lookup returns CDR1 SNHLY and CDR2 FYNNEI. CDR3 length: 18 amino acids. The CDR3 reads CASSEGAMFSGQTYEQYF. Written as DNA, the CDR3 is TGTGCCAGCAGTGAAGGGGCGATGTTTAGCGGGCAGACCTACGAGCAGTACTTC.